A selection of T cell receptor beta chains follows, all from one sample in a study of CD8 T cells in Susac syndrome. TCRdb re-called the immunoSEQ multiplex PCR reads with MiXCR, one entry per CDR3 protein. The data hold about 120,000 distinct CDR3 sequences, with 95% to 96% observed a single time. Source material: CD4+ T cells from PBMCs. Every receptor here comes from a human donor with Susac syndrome. CDR3s include the opening cysteine and the closing phenylalanine or tryptophan. A D gene is named only where the DNA matches it firmly. Some rows mark clone size as missing; the rest say once, few, many or name a class of expanded clone.

abundance | j_gene | v_gene | d_gene | CDR3aa | CDR3nt
NA | TRBJ2-2 | TRBV20-1 | TRBD2 | CSASPTGGSSNTGELFF | TGCAGTGCTAGTCCTACGGGAGGGAGTAGCAACACCGGGGAGCTGTTTTTT
NA | TRBJ1-2 | TRBV30 | NA | CAWSVIGGFGYTF | TGTGCCTGGAGTGTAATAGGGGGGTTTGGCTACACCTTC
once | TRBJ1-1 | TRBV20-1 | NA | CSAVTGPNTEAFF | TGCAGTGCCGTGACAGGACCGAACACTGAAGCTTTCTTT
NA | TRBJ2-5 | TRBV18 | NA | CASSPAGYQETQYF | TGTGCCAGCTCACCAGCGGGGTATCAAGAGACCCAGTACTTC
NA | TRBJ2-1 | TRBV19 | NA | CASSHRGTTYNEQFF | TGTGCCAGTAGCCACCGAGGGACAACCTACAATGAGCAGTTCTTC
NA | TRBJ2-5 | TRBV19 | NA | CASGRRGETQYF | TGTGCCAGTGGCAGGCGAGGGGAGACCCAGTACTTC
NA | TRBJ2-3 | TRBV5-1 | NA | CASSLPGGGTDTQYF | TGCGCCAGCAGCTTGCCGGGCGGAGGCACAGATACGCAGTATTTT
NA | TRBJ2-7 | TRBV20-1 | NA | CSARRGQDEQYF | TGCAGTGCTAGGAGGGGTCAGGACGAGCAGTACTTC
NA | TRBJ2-3 | TRBV7-6 | NA | CASSLERAGTDTQYF | TGTGCCAGCAGCTTAGAGCGCGCGGGCACAGATACGCAGTATTTT
NA | TRBJ2-1 | TRBV4-2 | NA | CASSPSPTYNEQFF | TGTGCCAGCAGCCCGTCCCCGACGTACAATGAGCAGTTCTTC
NA | TRBJ2-1 | TRBV20-1 | TRBD1 | CSATDRGDNEQFF | TGCAGTGCTACCGACAGGGGGGACAATGAGCAGTTCTTC
NA | TRBJ2-1 | TRBV4-1 | TRBD2 | CASSQDGLAGGGVSYNEQFF | TGCGCCAGCAGCCAAGATGGACTAGCGGGAGGAGGTGTCAGTTACAATGAGCAGTTCTTC
NA | TRBJ2-7 | TRBV9 | TRBD2 | CASSSRTSFHEQYF | TGTGCCAGCAGCTCAAGGACTAGTTTCCACGAGCAGTACTTC
NA | TRBJ2-1 | TRBV20-1 | NA | CSARDLVSSYNEQFF | TGCAGTGCTAGAGATTTGGTTAGCTCCTACAATGAGCAGTTCTTC
NA | TRBJ2-5 | TRBV29-1 | NA | CSALGLQETQYF | TGCAGCGCCCTAGGACTCCAAGAGACCCAGTACTTC
NA | TRBJ2-4 | TRBV28 | NA | CASSSQQGYIQYF | TGTGCCAGCAGTTCACAACAGGGATACATTCAGTACTTC
NA | TRBJ1-5 | TRBV20-1 | TRBD1 | CSARDPGQGGLAQHF | TGCAGTGCTAGAGACCCGGGACAGGGAGGTCTGGCCCAGCATTTT
NA | TRBJ2-3 | TRBV12-3/TRBV12-4 | NA | CASSLSGDSDTQYF | TGTGCCAGCAGTTTATCAGGGGATTCAGATACGCAGTATTTT
NA | TRBJ1-2 | TRBV29-1 | NA | CSVVSWGGDYGYTF | TGCAGCGTTGTTTCGTGGGGAGGGGACTATGGCTACACCTTC
NA | TRBJ1-1 | TRBV20-1 | NA | CSARSQGLAEAFF | TGCAGTGCTAGATCCCAGGGGTTGGCTGAAGCTTTCTTT
NA | TRBJ2-5 | TRBV6-2/TRBV6-3 | NA | CASSYTTLETQYF | TGTGCCAGCAGCTACACTACTCTGGAGACCCAGTACTTC
NA | TRBJ1-5 | TRBV12-3/TRBV12-4 | NA | CASTQGGGQGQPQHF | TGTGCCAGCACCCAAGGTGGGGGGCAAGGTCAGCCCCAGCATTTT
NA | TRBJ2-7 | TRBV15 | TRBD1 | CATSRSQGATYEQYF | TGTGCCACCAGCAGATCACAGGGGGCAACCTACGAGCAGTACTTC
NA | TRBJ1-5 | TRBV24-1 | NA | CATSDPSHPEAQHF | TGTGCCACCAGTGATCCTTCGCATCCGGAGGCCCAGCATTTT
NA | TRBJ2-5 | TRBV20-1 | NA | CSARPWTNQETQYF | TGCAGTGCTAGACCATGGACTAACCAAGAGACCCAGTACTTC
NA | TRBJ2-7 | TRBV19 | NA | CASSIGGAYEQYF | TGTGCCAGTAGTATCGGTGGGGCCTACGAGCAGTACTTC
NA | TRBJ1-5 | TRBV13 | NA | CASSPRTPGAPQHF | TGTGCCAGCAGCCCCCGGACCCCCGGGGCGCCCCAGCATTTT
NA | TRBJ1-1 | TRBV29-1 | TRBD1 | CSVAGLWTGSNTEAFF | TGCAGCGTTGCCGGCCTGTGGACAGGGTCGAACACTGAAGCTTTCTTT
NA | TRBJ2-5 | TRBV20-1 | NA | CSARASAQETQYF | TGCAGTGCTAGAGCTAGCGCACAAGAGACCCAGTACTTC
NA | TRBJ2-7 | TRBV5-1 | TRBD1 | CASSRGTAYEQYF | TGCGCCAGCAGCCGAGGGACAGCCTACGAGCAGTACTTC
NA | TRBJ1-2 | TRBV9 | NA | CANGEGYTF | TGTGCCAACGGGGAGGGCTACACCTTC
once | TRBJ2-3 | TRBV7-8 | NA | CASSLDRSARTDTQYF | TGTGCCAGCAGCTTAGATAGGTCGGCGAGGACGGATACGCAGTATTTT
NA | TRBJ1-5 | TRBV20-1 | NA | CSARAPEGGTQPQHF | TGCAGTGCTAGAGCCCCGGAGGGGGGAACTCAGCCCCAGCATTTT
NA | TRBJ2-1 | TRBV7-8 | TRBD2 | CASSSSGWSSYNEQFF | TGTGCCAGCAGCTCTAGCGGGTGGAGCTCCTACAATGAGCAGTTCTTC
NA | TRBJ2-7 | TRBV20-1 | TRBD1 | CSARDPRTGSVYEQYF | TGCAGTGCTAGAGATCCCCGGACAGGCAGCGTCTACGAGCAGTACTTC
NA | TRBJ2-2 | TRBV5-4 | TRBD1 | CASRLDRGGTGELFF | TGTGCCAGCAGACTCGACAGGGGGGGCACCGGGGAGCTGTTTTTT
NA | TRBJ2-7 | TRBV7-2 | TRBD2 | CASTLSGTLYEQYF | TGTGCCAGCACCCTTAGCGGGACCCTCTACGAGCAGTACTTC
NA | TRBJ2-7 | TRBV7-9 | NA | CASRGQGPSYEQYF | TGTGCCAGCAGGGGGCAGGGGCCTTCCTACGAGCAGTACTTC
NA | TRBJ2-7 | TRBV3-1 | NA | CASSQAIGSLGYEQYF | TGTGCCAGCAGCCAAGCGATCGGGTCACTAGGCTACGAGCAGTACTTC
NA | TRBJ1-2 | TRBV12-3/TRBV12-4 | TRBD1 | CASSSRRTGRVDYGYTF | TGTGCCAGCAGTTCCCGGCGGACAGGGCGGGTCGACTATGGCTACACCTTC
NA | TRBJ1-1 | TRBV6-5 | NA | CASSYGFSTEAFF | TGTGCCAGCAGTTATGGCTTTAGCACTGAAGCTTTCTTT
few | TRBJ1-5 | TRBV7-9 | NA | CASSLREGQPQHF | TGTGCCAGCAGCCTCCGAGAGGGCCAGCCCCAGCATTTT
NA | TRBJ2-2 | TRBV12-3/TRBV12-4 | TRBD2 | CASSPLGTSGRAGTGELFF | TGTGCCAGCAGCCCCTTGGGGACTAGCGGGAGGGCCGGTACCGGGGAGCTGTTTTTT
NA | TRBJ2-7 | TRBV7-2 | NA | CASSPVQGRYEQYF | TGTGCCAGCAGCCCGGTCCAGGGCCGCTACGAGCAGTACTTC
NA | TRBJ2-1 | TRBV2 | NA | CASSDDGDWSGGEQFF | TGTGCCAGCAGTGACGACGGGGACTGGTCCGGGGGCGAGCAGTTCTTC
NA | TRBJ2-1 | TRBV20-1 | NA | CSATPSSYNEQFF | TGCAGTGCCACACCTAGCAGTTACAATGAGCAGTTCTTC
NA | TRBJ2-1 | TRBV5-4 | NA | CASSLEADNEQFF | TGTGCCAGCAGCTTGGAAGCGGACAATGAGCAGTTCTTC
NA | TRBJ2-1 | TRBV29-1 | TRBD2 | CSVGLAGANEQFF | TGCAGCGTTGGTCTAGCGGGGGCCAATGAGCAGTTCTTC
NA | TRBJ1-2 | TRBV6-2/TRBV6-3 | TRBD1 | CASNQQGAVYGYTF | TGTGCCAGCAATCAACAGGGGGCCGTCTATGGCTACACCTTC
NA | TRBJ2-7 | TRBV2 | NA | CASKLILGLYEQYF | TGTGCCAGCAAGCTCATTCTGGGACTTTACGAGCAGTACTTC
NA | TRBJ2-7 | TRBV7-8 | TRBD2 | CASSPGLAGGREQYF | TGTGCCAGCAGCCCAGGCCTAGCGGGAGGGCGCGAGCAGTACTTC
NA | TRBJ2-5 | TRBV25-1 | NA | CASSESGGGQVETQYF | TGTGCCAGCAGTGAGTCCGGGGGTGGACAGGTAGAGACCCAGTACTTC
NA | TRBJ2-2 | TRBV5-1 | TRBD1 | CASSPGQANTGELFF | TGCGCCAGCAGTCCGGGACAGGCGAACACCGGGGAGCTGTTTTTT
NA | TRBJ2-3 | TRBV3-1 | TRBD2 | CASSQELAGEGDTQYF | TGTGCCAGCAGCCAAGAACTAGCGGGAGAGGGAGATACGCAGTATTTT
NA | TRBJ1-2 | TRBV3-1 | NA | CASSQDQRPVNYGYTF | TGTGCCAGCAGCCAAGATCAGCGTCCAGTGAACTATGGCTACACCTTC
NA | TRBJ2-1 | TRBV29-1 | TRBD2 | CSVPTVAGGGYNEQFF | TGCAGCGTCCCCACGGTTGCGGGAGGTGGGTACAATGAGCAGTTCTTC
NA | TRBJ2-5 | TRBV7-9 | NA | CASSPVGETQYF | TGTGCCAGCAGCCCAGTGGGAGAGACCCAGTACTTC
few | TRBJ2-7 | TRBV12-3/TRBV12-4 | NA | CASSLSPYEQYF | TGTGCCAGCAGTTTGTCACCCTACGAGCAGTACTTC
once | TRBJ2-5 | TRBV28 | NA | CASSLARFDVETQYF | TGTGCCAGCAGTTTAGCAAGGTTTGACGTGGAGACCCAGTACTTC
NA | TRBJ1-6 | TRBV4-3 | NA | CASSQDAGLSPLHF | TGCGCCAGCAGCCAAGACGCAGGATTGTCACCCCTCCACTTT